The 8 T cell receptor beta chains listed next were all sequenced from one sample in a study of CD8 T cells in Susac syndrome. With random hexamers, reverse transcription was performed on about 0.45 to 1 ug of RNA. MiXCR, run by TCRdb on the immunoSEQ multiplex PCR reads, gives a single entry per CDR3 protein. The sample shows 150,000 to 200,000 distinct CDR3 sequences, roughly 95% of them seen only once. The source material was CD4+ T cells from PBMCs. The source of these receptors is a human donor with multiple sclerosis.

The CDR3 is CSVRGYHEQYF. The DNA for the CDR3 is TGCAGCGTTAGGGGGTACCACGAGCAGTACTTC. This rearrangement joins TRBV29-1 to TRBJ2-7; tentative D call: TRBD1 (6 bases). The CDR3 consists of 11 residues. V dropped 5 bases and J dropped 5 bases, with 10 bases sitting between them. Germline V gives CDR1 SQVTM, CDR2 ANQGSEA.

This rearrangement joins TRBV10-3 to TRBJ1-5; D perhaps matches TRBD1 (6 bases). The CDR3 is 16 residues long. In germline, CDR1 is ENHRY, CDR2 SYGVKD. V dropped 0 bases and J dropped 6 bases, with 15 bases sitting between them. CDR3 sequence (DNA): TGTGCCATCAGTGAGTCGGGGGCAGGGAGATTTCAGCCCCAGCATTTT. It codes for CAISESGAGRFQPQHF.

The rearrangement links TRBV29-1 to TRBJ1-1; D might be TRBD1 (5 bases). Per germline, CDR1 SQVTM and CDR2 ANQGSEA. This CDR3 has 12 amino acids. The V gene lost 1 base and the J gene lost 4 bases, with 7 bases spanning the gap. CDR3 nucleotide sequence: TGCAGCGTTGAAGGACAGAGCACTGAAGCTTTCTTT. It is translated as CSVEGQSTEAFF.

This clonotype was counted a single time. This chain connects TRBV25-1 to TRBJ2-3; no reliable D call. CDR1 MGHDK and CDR2 SYGVNS come from the germline V gene. The CDR3 is 11 amino acids. Trimming cost V 6 bases and J 8 bases, with 9 bases left between them. The CDR3, as DNA: TGTGCCAGCAGGTCTGGTGGTACGCAGTATTTT. It translates to CASRSGGTQYF.

The J gene is TRBJ2-1, the V gene TRBV29-1, with D perhaps matching TRBD1 or TRBD2 (5 bases each). The V gene's germline CDR1 is SQVTM and CDR2 ANQGSEA. This CDR3 is 14 amino acids long. The V gene lost 4 bases and the J gene lost 1 base, with 11 bases spanning the gap. The CDR3 reads CSVANWGSYNEQFF. The CDR3, as DNA: TGCAGCGTTGCAAACTGGGGGTCCTACAATGAGCAGTTCTTC.

About this clonotype itself: It is unclear where the CDR3 begins or ends on the DNA, so no DNA is shown, and the CDR3 is as TCRdb lists it. This chain uses TRBV11-2 with TRBJ1-6; the table names TRBD1, a call not compared with the DNA. The germline V gene has CDR1 SGHAT and CDR2 FQNNGV. The CDR3 is 14 amino acids in total, end residues counted. The CDR3: CASSFGPGDSPLHF.

The rearrangement links TRBV18 to TRBJ1-1, with 7 bases aligning to TRBD1. Germline V gene data show CDR1 as KGHSH and CDR2 as LQKENI. The CDR3 spans 14 residues. The V and J ends lost 1 base and 7 bases, in that order; junction bases with no gene match: 6. Here the CDR3 reads CASSPRQGDNEAFF. The CDR3 bases are TGTGCCAGCTCACCACGGCAGGGGGATAATGAAGCTTTCTTT.

The chain uses TRBV11-2 and TRBJ2-7; possibly TRBD1 for D (5 bases). CDR1 is SGHAT, CDR2 FQNNGV, per germline. V lost 3 bases to trimming and J lost 6 bases, with 15 bases between them. This CDR3 is built from 14 residues. The CDR3 reads CASSFSTDDSEQYF. The CDR3 DNA reads as TGTGCCAGCAGCTTTAGTACGGACGACAGCGAGCAGTACTTC.